This TCR beta chain was captured by sequencing in a study of cytomegalovirus exposure and HLA in healthy donors. Study outcomes and limitations: Many donors shared some public TCRs, even though most TCR sequences were rare. Researchers counted roughly 160 TCR beta chains as cytomegalovirus-associated.

This CDR3 region has 11 residues. The germline CDR1 and CDR2 sequences are MDHEN and SYDVKM. Notes on this clone: Its antigen is unidentified.

Produced via immunoSEQ multiplex PCR; TCRdb's table is partial and in-frame only. The top ten clones hold approximately 1% of a sample with 100,000 to 150,000 clones, about 91% of them seen once. This TCR came from a woman between 18 and 29 years old in good health and CMV-seronegative. This chain uses TRBV28 with TRBJ1-4, with a weak D call TRBD1 (5 bases). The sequenced sample was PBMCs. This CDR3 is CAVLGLEKLFF. The CDR3 DNA is TGTGCTGTCCTGGGACTAGAAAAACTGTTTTTT.